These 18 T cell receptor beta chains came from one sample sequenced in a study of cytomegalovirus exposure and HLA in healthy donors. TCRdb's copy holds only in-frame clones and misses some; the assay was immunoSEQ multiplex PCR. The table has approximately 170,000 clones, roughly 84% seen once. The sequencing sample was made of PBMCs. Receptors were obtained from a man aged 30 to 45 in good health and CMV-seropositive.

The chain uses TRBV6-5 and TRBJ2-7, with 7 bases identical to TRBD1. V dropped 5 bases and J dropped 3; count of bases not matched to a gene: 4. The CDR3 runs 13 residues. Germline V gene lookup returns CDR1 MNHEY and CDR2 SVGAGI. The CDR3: CASSGTVFYEQYF. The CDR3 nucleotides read TGTGCCAGCAGTGGGACAGTATTCTACGAGCAGTACTTC.

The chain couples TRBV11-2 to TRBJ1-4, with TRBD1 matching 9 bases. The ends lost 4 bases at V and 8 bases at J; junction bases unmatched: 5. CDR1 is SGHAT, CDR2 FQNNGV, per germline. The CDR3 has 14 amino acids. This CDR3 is CASSSGTGYEKLFF. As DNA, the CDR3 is TGTGCCAGCAGCTCCGGGACAGGGTACGAAAAACTGTTTTTT.

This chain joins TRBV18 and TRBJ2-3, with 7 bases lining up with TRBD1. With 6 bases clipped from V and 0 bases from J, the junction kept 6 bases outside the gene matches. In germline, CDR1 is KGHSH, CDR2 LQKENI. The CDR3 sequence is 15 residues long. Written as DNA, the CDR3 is TGTGCCAGCTCCCTCAGACAGGGTAGCACAGATACGCAGTATTTT. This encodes CASSLRQGSTDTQYF. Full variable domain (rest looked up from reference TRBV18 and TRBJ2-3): NAGVMQNPRHLVRRRGQEARLRCSPMKGHSHVYWYRQLPEEGLKFMVYLQKENIIDESGMPKERFSAEFPKEGPSILRIQQVVRGDSAAYFCASSLRQGSTDTQYFGPGTRLTVL.

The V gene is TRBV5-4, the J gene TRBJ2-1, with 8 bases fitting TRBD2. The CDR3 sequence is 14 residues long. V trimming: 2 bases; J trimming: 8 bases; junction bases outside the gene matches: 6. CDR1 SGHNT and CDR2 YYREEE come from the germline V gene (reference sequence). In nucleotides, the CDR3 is TGTGCCAGCAGCTTCGGGGGGGCGATGTATGAGCAGTTCTTC. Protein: CASSFGGAMYEQFF.

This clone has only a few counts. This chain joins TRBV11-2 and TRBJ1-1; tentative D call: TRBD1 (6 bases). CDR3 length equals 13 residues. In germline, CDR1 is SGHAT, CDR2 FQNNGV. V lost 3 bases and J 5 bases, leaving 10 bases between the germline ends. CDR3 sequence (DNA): TGTGCCAGCAGCTTCGCCAGGGGAACTGAAGCTTTCTTT. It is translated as CASSFARGTEAFF.

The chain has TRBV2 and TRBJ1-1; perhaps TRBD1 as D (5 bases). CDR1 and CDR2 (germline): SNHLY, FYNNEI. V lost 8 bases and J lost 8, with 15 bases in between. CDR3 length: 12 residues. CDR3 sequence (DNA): TGTGCCAGCGGGACTAGGACATCCGAAGCTTTCTTT. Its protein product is CASGTRTSEAFF.

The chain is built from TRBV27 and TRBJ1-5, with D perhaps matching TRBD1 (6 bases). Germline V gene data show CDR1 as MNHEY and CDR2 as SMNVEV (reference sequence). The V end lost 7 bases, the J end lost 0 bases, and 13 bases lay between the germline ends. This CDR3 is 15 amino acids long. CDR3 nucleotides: TGTGCCAGCACATCGACAGGATATAGCAATCAGCCCCAGCATTTT. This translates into CASTSTGYSNQPQHF.

CDR3 amino acids: CASSELGAPNEKLFF. In DNA, the CDR3 is TGTGCCAGCAGCGAACTCGGTGCCCCCAATGAAAAACTGTTTTTT. V usage is TRBV5-4 and J usage is TRBJ1-4; D not resolved. Germline CDR1 reads SGHNT; CDR2 reads YYREEE (reference sequence). This CDR3 region has 15 residues. Deletions cut 4 bases from V and 5 bases from J, with 15 bases between.

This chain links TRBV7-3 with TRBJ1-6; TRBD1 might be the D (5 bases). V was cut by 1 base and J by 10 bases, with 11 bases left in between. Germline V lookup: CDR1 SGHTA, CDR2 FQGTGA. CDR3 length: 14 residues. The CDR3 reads CASSLSQGGSPLHF. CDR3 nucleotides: TGTGCCAGCAGCTTAAGTCAGGGAGGGTCACCCCTCCACTTT.

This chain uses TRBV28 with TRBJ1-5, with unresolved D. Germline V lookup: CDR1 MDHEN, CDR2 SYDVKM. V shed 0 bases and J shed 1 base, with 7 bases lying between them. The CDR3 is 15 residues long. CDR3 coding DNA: TGTGCCAGCAGTTTATGGGGAGACAGCAATCAGCCCCAGCATTTT. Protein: CASSLWGDSNQPQHF.

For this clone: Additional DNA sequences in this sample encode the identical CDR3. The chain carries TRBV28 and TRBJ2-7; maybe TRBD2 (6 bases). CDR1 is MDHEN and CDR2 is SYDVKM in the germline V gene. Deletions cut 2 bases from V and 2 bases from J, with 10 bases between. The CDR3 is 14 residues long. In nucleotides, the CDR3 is TGTGCCAGCAGTTTAGGGGGAGGTACCTACGAGCAGTACTTC. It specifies CASSLGGGTYEQYF.

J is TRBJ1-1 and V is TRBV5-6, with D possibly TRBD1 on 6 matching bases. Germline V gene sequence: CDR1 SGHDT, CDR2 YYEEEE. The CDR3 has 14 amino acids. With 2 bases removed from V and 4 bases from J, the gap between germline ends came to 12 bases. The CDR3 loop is CASSFGLGGTEAFF. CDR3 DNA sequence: TGTGCCAGCAGCTTCGGCCTAGGGGGCACTGAAGCTTTCTTT. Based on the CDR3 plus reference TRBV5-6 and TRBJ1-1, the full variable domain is DAGVTQSPTHLIKTRGQQVTLRCSPKSGHDTVSWYQQALGQGPQFIFQYYEEEERQRGNFPDRFSGHQFPNYSSELNVNALLLGDSALYLCASSFGLGGTEAFFGQGTRLTVV.

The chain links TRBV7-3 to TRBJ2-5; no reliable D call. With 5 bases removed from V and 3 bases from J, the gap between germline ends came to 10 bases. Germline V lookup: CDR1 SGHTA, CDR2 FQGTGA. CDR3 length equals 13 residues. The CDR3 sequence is CASSPSLKETQYF. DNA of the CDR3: TGTGCCAGCAGCCCCTCACTAAAAGAGACCCAGTACTTC. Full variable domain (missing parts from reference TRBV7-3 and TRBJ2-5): GAGVSQTPSNKVTEKGKYVELRCDPISGHTALYWYRQSLGQGPEFLIYFQGTGAADDSGLPNDRFFAVRPEGSVSTLKIQRTERGDSAVYLCASSPSLKETQYFGPGTRLLVL.

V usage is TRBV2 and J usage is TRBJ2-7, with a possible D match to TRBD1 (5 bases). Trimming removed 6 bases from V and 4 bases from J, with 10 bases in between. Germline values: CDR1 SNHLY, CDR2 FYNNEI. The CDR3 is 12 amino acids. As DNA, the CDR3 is TGTGCCAGCAGGGAGACAGCTTACGAGCAGTACTTC. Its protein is CASRETAYEQYF. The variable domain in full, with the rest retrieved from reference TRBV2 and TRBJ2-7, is EPEVTQTPSHQVTQMGQEVILRCVPISNHLYFYWYRQILGQKVEFLVSFYNNEISEKSEIFDDQFSVERPDGSNFTLKIRSTKLEDSAMYFCASRETAYEQYFGPGTRLTVT.

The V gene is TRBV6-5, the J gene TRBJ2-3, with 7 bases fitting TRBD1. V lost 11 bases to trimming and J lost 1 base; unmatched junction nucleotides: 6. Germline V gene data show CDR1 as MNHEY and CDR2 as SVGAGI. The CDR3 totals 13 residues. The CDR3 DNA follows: TGTGCCGTAACAGGGGTCCGCACAGATACGCAGTATTTT. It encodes CAVTGVRTDTQYF.

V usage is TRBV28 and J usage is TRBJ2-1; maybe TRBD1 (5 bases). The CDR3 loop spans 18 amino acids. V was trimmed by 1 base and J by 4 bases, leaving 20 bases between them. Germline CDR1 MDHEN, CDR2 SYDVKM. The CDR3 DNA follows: TGTGCCAGCAGTTTATACCCCGGCACATTTGGGGCTTACAATGAGCAGTTCTTC. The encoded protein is CASSLYPGTFGAYNEQFF.

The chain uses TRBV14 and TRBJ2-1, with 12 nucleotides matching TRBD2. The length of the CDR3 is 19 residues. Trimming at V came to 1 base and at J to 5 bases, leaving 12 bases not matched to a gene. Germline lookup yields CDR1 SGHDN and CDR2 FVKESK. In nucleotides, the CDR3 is TGTGCCAGCAGCCAAGTGGGGGCTCTAGCGGGAGGGATCGACAATGAGCAGTTCTTC. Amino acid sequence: CASSQVGALAGGIDNEQFF.

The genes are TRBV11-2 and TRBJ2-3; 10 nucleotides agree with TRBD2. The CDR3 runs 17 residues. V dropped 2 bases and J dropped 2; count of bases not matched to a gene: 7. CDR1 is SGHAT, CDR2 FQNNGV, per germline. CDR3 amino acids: CASSLRLAGVNTDTQYF. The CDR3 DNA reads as TGTGCCAGCAGCTTAAGGCTAGCGGGGGTGAACACAGATACGCAGTATTTT.